Sequencing of this T cell receptor beta chain was carried out in a study of PD-L1 blockade in urothelial cancer. Study-wide context: The patients first took atezolizumab in about 2014, receiving 1,200 mg intravenously every 3 weeks. Prior chemotherapy regimens per patient numbered 0 to 3. T cells numbered a median of approximately 150,000 in the blood samples.

TCRdb keeps only in-frame clones here, not all; method: immunoSEQ multiplex PCR. The table records tens of thousands of clones, more than 80% of them present only once. CDR1 is SGHTS and CDR2 is YDEGEE in the germline V gene. The V segment lost 4 bases and the J segment 6 bases; nucleotides outside the gene matches: 11. CDR3 length: 15 residues. Regarding time point: peripheral blood 6 weeks after treatment start. Specimen: PBMCs, collected around atezolizumab (anti-PD-L1) treatment. This chain uses TRBV5-8 with TRBJ2-7; 9 bases agree with TRBD1. The receptor comes from an older man with urothelial cancer. CDR3 in amino acids: CASSRGDRAAAEQYF. The CDR3 coding sequence is TGTGCCAGCAGCCGCGGGGACAGGGCGGCCGCCGAGCAGTACTTC.